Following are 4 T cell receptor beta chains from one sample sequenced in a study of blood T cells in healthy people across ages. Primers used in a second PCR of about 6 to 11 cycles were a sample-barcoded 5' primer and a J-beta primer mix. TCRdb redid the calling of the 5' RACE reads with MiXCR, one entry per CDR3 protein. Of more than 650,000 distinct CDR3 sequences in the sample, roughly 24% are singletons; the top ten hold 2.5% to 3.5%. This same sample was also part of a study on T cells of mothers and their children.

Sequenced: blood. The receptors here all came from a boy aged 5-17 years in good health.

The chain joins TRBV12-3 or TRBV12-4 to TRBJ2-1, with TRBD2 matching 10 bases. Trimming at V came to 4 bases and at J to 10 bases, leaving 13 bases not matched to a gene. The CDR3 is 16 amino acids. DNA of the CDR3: TGTGCCAGCAGTTCGACCGGGACTAGCGTGGGGGGGGAGCAGTTCTTC. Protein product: CASSSTGTSVGGEQFF.

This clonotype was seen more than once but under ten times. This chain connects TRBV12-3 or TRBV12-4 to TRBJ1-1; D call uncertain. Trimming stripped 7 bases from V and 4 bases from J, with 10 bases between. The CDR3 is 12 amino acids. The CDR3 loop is CASTYGGTEAFF. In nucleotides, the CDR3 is TGTGCCAGCACCTACGGCGGCACTGAAGCTTTCTTT.

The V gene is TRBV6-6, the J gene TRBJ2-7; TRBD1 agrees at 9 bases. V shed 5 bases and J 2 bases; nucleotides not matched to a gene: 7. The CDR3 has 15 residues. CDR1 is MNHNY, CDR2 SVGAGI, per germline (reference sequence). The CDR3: CASSTTGQGTYEQYF. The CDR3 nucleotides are TGTGCCAGCAGTACCACGGGACAGGGAACCTACGAGCAGTACTTC.

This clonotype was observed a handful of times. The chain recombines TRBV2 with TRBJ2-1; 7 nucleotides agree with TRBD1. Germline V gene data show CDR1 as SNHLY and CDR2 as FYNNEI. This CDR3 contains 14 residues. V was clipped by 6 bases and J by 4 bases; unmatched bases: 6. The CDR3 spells CASRDGQAYNEQFF. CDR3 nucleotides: TGTGCCAGCAGGGATGGACAGGCTTACAATGAGCAGTTCTTC. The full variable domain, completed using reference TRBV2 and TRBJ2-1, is EPEVTQTPSHQVTQMGQEVILRCVPISNHLYFYWYRQILGQKVEFLVSFYNNEISEKSEIFDDQFSVERPDGSNFTLKIRSTKLEDSAMYFCASRDGQAYNEQFFGPGTRLTVL.